This TCR beta chain is from a study of beta chain features in type 1 diabetes. Findings and caveats of the study: Cells with high TCR expression could be over-represented by cDNA sequencing.

Reverse transcription of all isolated RNA meant that expressed TCRB transcripts were sequenced. Assay: immunoSEQ multiplex PCR; the TCRdb copy retains only in-frame clones and omits some. The data contain some 140,000 clones, 9.2% of them seen just once; the ten biggest clones take up around 0.63%. The CDR3 length is 14 residues. Germline values: CDR1 MGHDK, CDR2 SYGVNS. V shed 2 bases and J shed 7 bases, with 15 bases lying between them. This clone was counted ten times or more. The target antigen is unknown. V is TRBV25-1 and J is TRBJ2-7; perhaps TRBD2 as D (6 bases). This clonotype was obtained from a man aged 18 to 30 in good health. Input material: central memory CD4+ T cells from blood. The CDR3 DNA reads as TGTGCCAGCAGTGAAGCGGGGCACATGAATGAGCAGTACTTC. It translates to CASSEAGHMNEQYF.